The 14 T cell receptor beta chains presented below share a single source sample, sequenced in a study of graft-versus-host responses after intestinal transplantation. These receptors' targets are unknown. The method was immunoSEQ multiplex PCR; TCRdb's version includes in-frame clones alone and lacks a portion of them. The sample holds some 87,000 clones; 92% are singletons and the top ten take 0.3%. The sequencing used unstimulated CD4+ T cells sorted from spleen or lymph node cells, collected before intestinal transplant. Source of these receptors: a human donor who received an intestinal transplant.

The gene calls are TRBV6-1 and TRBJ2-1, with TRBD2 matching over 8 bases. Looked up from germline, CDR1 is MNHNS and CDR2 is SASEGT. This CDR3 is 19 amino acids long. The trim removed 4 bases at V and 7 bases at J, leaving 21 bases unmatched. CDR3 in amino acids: CASSARDSPPGLAINEQFF. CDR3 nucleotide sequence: TGTGCCAGCAGTGCCCGGGACTCACCCCCAGGACTAGCTATTAATGAGCAGTTCTTC.

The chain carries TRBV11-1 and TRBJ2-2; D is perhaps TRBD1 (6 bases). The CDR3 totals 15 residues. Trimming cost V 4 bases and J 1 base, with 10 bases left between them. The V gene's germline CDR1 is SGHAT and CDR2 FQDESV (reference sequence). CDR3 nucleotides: TGTGCCAGCAGCTATCCGGGACAGAACACCGGGGAGCTGTTTTTT. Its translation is CASSYPGQNTGELFF.

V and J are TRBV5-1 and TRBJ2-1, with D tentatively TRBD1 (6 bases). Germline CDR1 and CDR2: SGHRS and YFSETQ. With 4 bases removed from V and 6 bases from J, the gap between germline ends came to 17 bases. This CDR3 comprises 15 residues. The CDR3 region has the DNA TGCGCCAGCAGCCTATACAGGGAAGAGGGCAATGAGCAGTTCTTC. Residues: CASSLYREEGNEQFF.

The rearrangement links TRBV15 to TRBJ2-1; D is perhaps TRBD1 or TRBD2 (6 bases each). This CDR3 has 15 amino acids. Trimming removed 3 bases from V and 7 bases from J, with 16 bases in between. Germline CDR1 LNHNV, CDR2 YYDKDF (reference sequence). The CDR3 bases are TGTGCCACCAGCAGGGGGGCGGACTACTCTAATGAGCAGTTCTTC. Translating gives CATSRGADYSNEQFF.

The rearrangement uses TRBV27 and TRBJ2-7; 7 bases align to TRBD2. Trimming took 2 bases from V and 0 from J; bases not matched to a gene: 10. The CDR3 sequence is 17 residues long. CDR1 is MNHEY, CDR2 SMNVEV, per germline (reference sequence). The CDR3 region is CASSLRALADDSYEQYF. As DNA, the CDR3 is TGTGCCAGCAGTTTACGGGCCCTAGCGGATGACTCCTACGAGCAGTACTTC.

CDR3 coding DNA: TGTGCCTGGAGTGTACCGCGGCTAGCGGGAGCGGTCACCGGGGAGCTGTTTTTT. It translates to CAWSVPRLAGAVTGELFF. The chain uses TRBV30 and TRBJ2-2, with TRBD2 matching over 10 bases. Losses at the gene ends were 0 bases for V and 4 bases for J; bases not matched to a gene: 11. Germline values: CDR1 GTSNPN, CDR2 SVGIG (reference sequence). The CDR3 covers 18 residues.

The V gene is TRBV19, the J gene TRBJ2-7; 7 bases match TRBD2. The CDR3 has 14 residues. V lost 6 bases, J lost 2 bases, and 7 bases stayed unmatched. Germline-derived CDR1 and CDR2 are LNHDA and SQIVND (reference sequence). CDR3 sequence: CASSQRAGTYEQYF. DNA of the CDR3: TGTGCCAGTAGCCAACGAGCGGGAACCTACGAGCAGTACTTC.

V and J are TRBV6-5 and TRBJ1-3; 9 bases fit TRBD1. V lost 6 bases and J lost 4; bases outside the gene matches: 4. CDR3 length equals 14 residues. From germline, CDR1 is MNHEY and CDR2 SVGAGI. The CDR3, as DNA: TGTGCCAGCAGGACAGGGGGAACAGGAAACACCATATATTTT. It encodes CASRTGGTGNTIYF.

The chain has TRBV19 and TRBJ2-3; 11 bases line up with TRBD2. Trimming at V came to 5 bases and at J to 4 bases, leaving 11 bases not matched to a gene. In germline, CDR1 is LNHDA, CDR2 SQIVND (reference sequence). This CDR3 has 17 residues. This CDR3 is CASSPGTSGEHADTQYF. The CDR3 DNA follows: TGTGCCAGTAGTCCCGGGACTAGCGGTGAGCACGCAGATACGCAGTATTTT.

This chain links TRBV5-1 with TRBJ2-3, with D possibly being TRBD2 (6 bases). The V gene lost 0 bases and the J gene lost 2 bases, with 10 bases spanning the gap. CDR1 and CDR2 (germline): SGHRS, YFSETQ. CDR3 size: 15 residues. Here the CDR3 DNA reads TGCGCCAGCAGCTTGGTTAGCGGATCCACAGATACGCAGTATTTT. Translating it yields CASSLVSGSTDTQYF.

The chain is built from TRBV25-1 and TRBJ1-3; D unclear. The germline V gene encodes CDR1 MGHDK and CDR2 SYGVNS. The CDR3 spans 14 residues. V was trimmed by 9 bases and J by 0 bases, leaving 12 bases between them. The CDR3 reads CASADASSGNTIYF. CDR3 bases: TGTGCCAGTGCTGACGCCAGCTCTGGAAACACCATATATTTT.

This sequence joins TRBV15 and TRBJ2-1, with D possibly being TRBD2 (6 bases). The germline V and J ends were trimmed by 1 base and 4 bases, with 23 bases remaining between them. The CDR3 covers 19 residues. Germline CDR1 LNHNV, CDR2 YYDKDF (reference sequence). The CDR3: CATSRAPSGLAYLYNEQFF. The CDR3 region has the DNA TGTGCCACCAGCAGAGCGCCTTCGGGGCTAGCGTACCTTTACAATGAGCAGTTCTTC.

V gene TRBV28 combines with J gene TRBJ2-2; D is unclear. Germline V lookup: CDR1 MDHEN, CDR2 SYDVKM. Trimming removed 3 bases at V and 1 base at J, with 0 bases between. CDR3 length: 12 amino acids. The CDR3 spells CASSLNTGELFF. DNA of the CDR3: TGTGCCAGCAGTTTGAACACCGGGGAGCTGTTTTTT.

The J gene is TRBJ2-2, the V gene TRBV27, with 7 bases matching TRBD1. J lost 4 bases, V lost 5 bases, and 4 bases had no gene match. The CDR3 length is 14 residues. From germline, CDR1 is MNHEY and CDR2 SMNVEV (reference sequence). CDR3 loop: CASSSRDSTGELFF. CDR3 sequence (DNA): TGTGCCAGCAGTAGCCGGGACAGCACCGGGGAGCTGTTTTTT.